The TCR beta chain described here comes from a study of identical twins. Study-wide results and caveats: Excess twin sharing in beta out-of-frame sequences was weaker. Twins shared out-of-frame alpha sequences with excess low generation probability.

This clonotype was detected only a few times. The antigen remains unidentified. Each cDNA held unique molecular identifiers, and template switching gave it a universal primer site. In TCRdb, the 5' RACE reads were re-called with MiXCR into one record per CDR3 protein. This table has about 730,000 distinct CDR3 sequences, 21% appearing once. These same records also appear under a second study, on T cells expressing NK-cell markers. Per that paper: Sorted CD3+CD56+NKG2C+, CD3+CD56+NKG2C- and CD3+CD56-NKG2C+ T-cell subsets were beta-chain profiled.

Sample: PBMCs. This TCR was sampled from a woman younger than 35 in good health.

The CDR3 region is CASSSIERGAYEQYF. For the CDR3, the DNA is TGCGCCAGCAGCTCCATAGAGCGGGGGGCCTACGAGCAGTACTTC. This chain joins TRBV5-1 and TRBJ2-7; 9 bases fit TRBD2. Germline V lookup: CDR1 SGHRS, CDR2 YFSETQ. The CDR3 has 15 amino acids. Unmatched junction bases numbered 6, after V lost 3 bases and J lost 2 bases.